The T cell receptor beta chain under discussion was sequenced for a study of OX40 agonist ivuxolimab in advanced cancers. General study findings and limits: Certain nonresponding patients likewise had low normalized T-cell clonal expansion.

About this clone: Its matching antigen is unknown.

The CDR3 has 13 amino acids. The germline CDR1 and CDR2 sequences are SGHNT and YYREEE (reference sequence). The ends were cut back, 3 bases at V and 3 bases at J, with 10 bases in the middle. The assay was immunoSEQ multiplex PCR, and TCRdb's table has in-frame clones only and misses some. The sample lists about 34,000 clones; more than 60% were seen once. V is TRBV5-4 and J is TRBJ2-7, with unresolved D. The clonotype originates from an adult with an advanced solid tumor such as melanoma, head and neck, liver or kidney cancer. This material consisted of CD4+ or CD8+ T cells sorted from blood, taken in a trial of the OX40 agonist ivuxolimab. CDR3 sequence: CASSYGPHYEQYF. CDR3 coding DNA: TGTGCCAGCAGCTACGGACCCCACTACGAGCAGTACTTC. Based on the CDR3 plus reference TRBV5-4 and TRBJ2-7, the full variable domain is ETGVTQSPTHLIKTRGQQVTLRCSSQSGHNTVSWYQQALGQGPQFIFQYYREEENGRGNFPPRFSGLQFPNYSSELNVNALELDDSALYLCASSYGPHYEQYFGPGTRLTVT.